Reported below is one T cell receptor beta chain. This sample is part of a study of circulating tumor DNA in untreated peripheral T-cell lymphoma. CDR3 length: 16 residues. Germline V CDR1 and CDR2: SGDLS, YYNGEE. The V end lost 0 bases, the J end lost 0 bases, and 10 bases lay between the germline ends. Clones were sequenced by immunoSEQ multiplex PCR, and TCRdb holds only the in-frame ones, with some missing. The sample holds about 2,500 clones, 82% seen once. The sequence came from a human donor with peripheral T-cell lymphoma. The V call is TRBV9, the J call TRBJ2-1; tentative D call: TRBD2 (6 bases). The sequencing input was tumor tissue. CDR3 DNA sequence: TGTGCCAGCAGCGTAGGCTGGCGGGGCTCCTACAATGAGCAGTTCTTC. This translates into CASSVGWRGSYNEQFF.